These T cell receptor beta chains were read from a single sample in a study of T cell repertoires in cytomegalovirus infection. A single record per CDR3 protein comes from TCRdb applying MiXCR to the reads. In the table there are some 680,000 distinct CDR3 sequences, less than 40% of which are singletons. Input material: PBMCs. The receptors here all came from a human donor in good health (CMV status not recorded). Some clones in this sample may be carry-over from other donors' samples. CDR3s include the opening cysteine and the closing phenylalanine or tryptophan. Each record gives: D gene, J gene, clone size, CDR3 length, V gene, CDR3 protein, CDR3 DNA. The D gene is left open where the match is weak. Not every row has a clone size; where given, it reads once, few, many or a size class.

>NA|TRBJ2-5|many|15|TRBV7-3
CASSLTGSSQETQYF
TGTGCCAGCAGCTTAACTGGGAGCAGCCAAGAGACCCAGTACTTC
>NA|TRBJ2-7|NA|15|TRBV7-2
CASSVGQGSHYEQYF
TGTGCCAGCAGCGTAGGGCAGGGGTCACACTACGAGCAGTACTTC
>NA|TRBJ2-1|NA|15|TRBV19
CASSLFLGPYDEQFF
TGTGCCAGTAGTCTATTTCTAGGCCCTTACGATGAGCAGTTCTTC
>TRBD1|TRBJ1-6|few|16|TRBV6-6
CASSSLGDRNNSPLHF
TGTGCCAGCAGTTCATTAGGGGACAGGAATAATTCACCCCTCCACTTT
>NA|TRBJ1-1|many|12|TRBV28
CASRPVGPEAFF
TGTGCCAGCCGTCCTGTAGGACCTGAAGCTTTCTTT
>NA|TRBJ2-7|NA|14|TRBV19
CASSPPTPSYEQYF
TGTGCCAGTAGTCCCCCGACACCCTCCTACGAGCAGTACTTC
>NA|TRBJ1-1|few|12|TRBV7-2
CASSGRKTEAFF
TGTGCCAGCAGCGGAAGGAAGACTGAAGCTTTCTTT
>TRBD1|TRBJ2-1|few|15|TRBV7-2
CASSRDRGGGNEQFF
TGTGCCAGCAGCCGGGACAGGGGAGGAGGAAATGAGCAGTTCTTC
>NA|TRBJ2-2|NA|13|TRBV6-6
CASRTTGTGELFF
TGTGCCAGCAGGACGACAGGAACCGGGGAGCTGTTTTTT
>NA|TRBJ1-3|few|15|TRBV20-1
CSARDPGSSGNTIYF
TGCAGTGCTAGAGATCCCGGCAGCTCTGGAAACACCATATATTTT
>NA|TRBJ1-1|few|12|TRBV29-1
CSVDRMNTEAFF
TGCAGCGTTGACAGGATGAACACTGAAGCTTTCTTT
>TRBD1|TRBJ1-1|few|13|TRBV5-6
CASSIEGQAMRFF
TGTGCCAGCAGCATCGAGGGACAGGCCATGCGGTTCTTT
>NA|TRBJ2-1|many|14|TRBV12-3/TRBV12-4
CASSLRDFEDEQFF
TGTGCCAGCAGTCTCCGGGACTTTGAGGATGAGCAGTTCTTC
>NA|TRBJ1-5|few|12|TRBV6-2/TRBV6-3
CASSHLGGPQHF
TGTGCCAGCAGCCACCTGGGGGGGCCCCAGCATTTT
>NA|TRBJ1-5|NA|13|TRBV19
CASSWGINQPQHF
TGTGCCAGTAGTTGGGGAATCAATCAGCCCCAGCATTTT
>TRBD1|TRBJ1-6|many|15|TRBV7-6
CASSLDDRGVSPLHF
TGTGCCAGCAGCTTAGACGACAGGGGAGTTTCACCCCTCCACTTT
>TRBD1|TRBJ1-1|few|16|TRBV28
CASSPRRTPGGTEAFF
TGTGCCAGCAGCCCCCGCAGGACGCCAGGGGGGACTGAAGCTTTCTTT
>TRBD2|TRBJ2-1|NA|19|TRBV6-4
CASSRLAGVFLPSYNEQFF
TGTGCCAGCAGTAGACTAGCGGGGGTTTTTCTCCCAAGCTACAATGAGCAGTTCTTC
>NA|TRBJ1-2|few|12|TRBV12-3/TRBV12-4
CASSLLIGGYTF
TGTGCCAGCAGTCTACTAATCGGTGGCTACACCTTC
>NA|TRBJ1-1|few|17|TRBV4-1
CASSQDIRGGAWTEAFF
TGCGCCAGCAGCCAAGATATTCGGGGGGGGGCTTGGACTGAAGCTTTCTTT
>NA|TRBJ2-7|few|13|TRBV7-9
CASSFMSSYEQYF
TGTGCCAGCAGCTTTATGAGCTCCTACGAGCAGTACTTC
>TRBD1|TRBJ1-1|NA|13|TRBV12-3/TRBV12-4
CASLETGEGEAFF
TGTGCCAGCTTAGAGACAGGGGAAGGTGAAGCTTTCTTT
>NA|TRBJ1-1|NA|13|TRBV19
CASSKRPNTEAFF
TGTGCCAGTAGTAAACGGCCGAACACTGAAGCTTTCTTT
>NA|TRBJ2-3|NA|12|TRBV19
CASSVATDTQYF
TGTGCCAGTAGTGTCGCTACAGATACGCAGTATTTT
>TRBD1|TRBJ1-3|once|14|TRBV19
CASNLGTAGNTIYF
TGTGCCAGTAACTTGGGGACAGCCGGAAACACCATATATTTT
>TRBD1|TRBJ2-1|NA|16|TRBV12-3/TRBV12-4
CASSLRTGVAVDEQFF
TGTGCCAGCAGTTTGAGGACAGGGGTTGCTGTTGATGAGCAGTTCTTC
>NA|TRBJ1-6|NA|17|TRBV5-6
CASRADREGRLNSPLHF
TGTGCCAGCAGGGCTGACCGTGAGGGACGCCTTAATTCACCCCTCCACTTT
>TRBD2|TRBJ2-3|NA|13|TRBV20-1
CSATRGGTDTQYF
TGCAGTGCTACCCGGGGGGGAACAGATACGCAGTATTTT
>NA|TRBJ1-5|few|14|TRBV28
CASSWGVGNQPQHF
TGTGCCAGCAGTTGGGGAGTTGGGAATCAGCCCCAGCATTTT
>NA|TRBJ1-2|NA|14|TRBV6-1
CASTMSGGAKGYTF
TGTGCCAGCACGATGAGCGGAGGGGCGAAGGGCTACACCTTC
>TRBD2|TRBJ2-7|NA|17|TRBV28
CASSSHHTSGSYYEQYF
TGTGCCAGCAGTTCCCATCACACTAGCGGGAGCTACTACGAGCAGTACTTC
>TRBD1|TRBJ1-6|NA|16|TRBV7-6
CASSPGQGAKNSPLHF
TGTGCCAGCAGCCCCGGACAGGGGGCGAAGAATTCACCCCTCCACTTT
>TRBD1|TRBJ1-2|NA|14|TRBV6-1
CASRDYRGNYGYTF
TGTGCCAGCAGGGATTACAGGGGTAACTATGGCTACACCTTC
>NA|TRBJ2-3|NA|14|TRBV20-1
CSARDVVGRDTQYF
TGCAGTGCTAGAGACGTGGTCGGGCGGGATACGCAGTATTTT
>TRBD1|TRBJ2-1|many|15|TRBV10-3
CAIRETGNTYNEQFF
TGTGCCATCAGGGAGACAGGGAACACCTACAATGAGCAGTTCTTC
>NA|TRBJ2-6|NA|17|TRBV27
CASSLYWESSGANVLTF
TGTGCCAGCAGTTTATATTGGGAAAGCTCTGGGGCCAACGTCCTGACTTTC
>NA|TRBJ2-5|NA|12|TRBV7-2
CASSLATETQYF
TGTGCCAGCAGCTTAGCGACCGAGACCCAGTACTTC
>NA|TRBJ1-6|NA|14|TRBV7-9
CASSLAGAASPLHF
TGTGCCAGCAGCTTAGCAGGGGCGGCTTCACCCCTCCACTTT
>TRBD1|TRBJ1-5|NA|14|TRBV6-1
CASRPTGFSQPQHF
TGTGCCAGCAGACCGACAGGGTTCAGCCAGCCCCAGCATTTT
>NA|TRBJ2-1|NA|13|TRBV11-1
CASSRRGGAAQFF
TGTGCCAGCAGCCGCAGGGGGGGCGCGGCACAGTTCTTC
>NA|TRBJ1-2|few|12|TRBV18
CASSPRDGGYTF
TGTGCCAGCTCACCCAGGGACGGGGGCTACACCTTC